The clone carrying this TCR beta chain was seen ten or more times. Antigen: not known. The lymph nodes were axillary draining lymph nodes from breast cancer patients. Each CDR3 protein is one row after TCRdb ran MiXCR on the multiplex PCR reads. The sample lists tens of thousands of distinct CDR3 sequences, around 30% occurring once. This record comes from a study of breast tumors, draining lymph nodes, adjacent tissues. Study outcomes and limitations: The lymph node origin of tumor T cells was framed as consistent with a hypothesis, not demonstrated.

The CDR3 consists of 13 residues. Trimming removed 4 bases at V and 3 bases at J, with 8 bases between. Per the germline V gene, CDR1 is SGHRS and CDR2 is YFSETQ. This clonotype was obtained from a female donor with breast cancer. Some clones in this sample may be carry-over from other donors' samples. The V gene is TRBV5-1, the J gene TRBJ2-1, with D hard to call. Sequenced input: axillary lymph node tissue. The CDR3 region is CASSPDGYNEQFF. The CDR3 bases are TGCGCCAGCAGCCCCGACGGCTACAATGAGCAGTTCTTC.